Below are 28 T cell receptor beta chains sequenced from a single sample in a study of blood T cell repertoires in COVID-19. Assay: immunoSEQ multiplex PCR; the TCRdb copy retains only in-frame clones and omits some. The sample has about 180,000 clones, around 83% seen once; the top ten hold less than 10%. Sequenced: peripheral blood. The source of these receptors is an older woman with COVID-19, enrolled during active disease.

This clone was seen only once. This rearrangement joins TRBV6-2 or TRBV6-3 to TRBJ2-2; no clear D gene. The CDR3 has 15 amino acids. Germline values: CDR1 MNHEY, CDR2 SVGEGT. The V end lost 3 bases, the J end lost 6 bases, and 14 bases lay between the germline ends. This CDR3 reads CASSYAPRVPGELFF. DNA of the CDR3: TGTGCCAGCAGTTATGCCCCTCGGGTCCCCGGGGAGCTGTTTTTT.

The V gene is TRBV10-2, the J gene TRBJ2-7, with TRBD1 identical over 10 bases. CDR1 and CDR2 from the germline V gene are WSHSY and SAAADI. Trimming took 6 bases from V and 2 from J; bases not matched to a gene: 4. The CDR3 is 14 amino acids. The CDR3 sequence is CASRPGQGTYEQYF. DNA for the CDR3: TGCGCCAGCAGGCCGGGACAGGGGACCTACGAGCAGTACTTC.

CDR3 in amino acids: CASRAPSSYEQYF. CDR3 DNA: TGTGCCAGCAGAGCGCCGAGCTCCTACGAGCAGTACTTC. The V gene is TRBV25-1, the J gene TRBJ2-7; D uncertain. Trimming left V 6 bases short and J 0 bases short, with 9 bases between. Germline V lookup: CDR1 MGHDK, CDR2 SYGVNS. The CDR3 length is 13 residues.

This chain connects TRBV2 to TRBJ1-3; D ambiguous. Germline CDR1 SNHLY, CDR2 FYNNEI. V lost 6 bases and J 1 base, leaving 7 bases between the germline ends. The CDR3 is 13 amino acids. CDR3: CASRLYSGNTIYF. The CDR3 nucleotides are TGTGCCAGCAGGCTATATTCTGGAAACACCATATATTTT.

The J gene is TRBJ1-2, the V gene TRBV3-1 (or the pseudogene TRBV3-2), with 8 bases lining up with TRBD1. The length of the CDR3 is 15 residues. Germline V gives CDR1 LGHDT, CDR2 YNNKEL (reference sequence). V trimming: 7 bases; J trimming: 5 bases; junction bases outside the gene matches: 12. CDR3 loop: CASTRLRTGPYGYTF. The CDR3 bases are TGTGCCAGCACCCGTTTGAGGACAGGGCCATATGGCTACACCTTC.

V is TRBV27 and J is TRBJ1-5; 11 bases line up with TRBD1. The CDR3 contains 16 residues. With 2 bases clipped from V and 9 bases from J, the junction kept 9 bases outside the gene matches. Germline-derived CDR1 and CDR2 are MNHEY and SMNVEV (reference sequence). In nucleotides, the CDR3 is TGTGCCAGCAGTTTAGCGATGGGACAGGGGGTTCGGCCCCAGCATTTT. Its protein product is CASSLAMGQGVRPQHF.

The V gene is TRBV30, the J gene TRBJ1-1; D call uncertain. Germline loops: CDR1 GTSNPN, CDR2 SVGIG (reference sequence). Trimming removed 2 bases from V and 0 bases from J, with 10 bases in between. There are 14 residues in the CDR3. CDR3 amino acids: CAWSRSALNTEAFF. The CDR3 bases are TGTGCCTGGAGTAGGAGCGCACTGAACACTGAAGCTTTCTTT.

This chain links TRBV5-4 with TRBJ2-1, with TRBD1 matching over 9 bases. The ends lost 4 bases at V and 2 bases at J; junction bases unmatched: 4. The CDR3 is 15 residues long. Germline CDR1 and CDR2: SGHNT and YYREEE (reference sequence). As DNA, the CDR3 is TGTGCCAGCAGCAGACAGGGGGGGACCTACAATGAGCAGTTCTTC. It encodes CASSRQGGTYNEQFF.

This sequence joins TRBV10-3 and TRBJ2-1; 11 positions match TRBD1. This CDR3 comprises 14 residues. CDR1 is ENHRY, CDR2 SYGVKD, per germline. V lost 5 bases to trimming and J lost 6 bases; unmatched junction nucleotides: 3. CDR3 sequence (DNA): TGTGCCATCAGTACCGGGACAGGGGGCAATGAGCAGTTCTTC. Translated: CAISTGTGGNEQFF.

The rearrangement uses TRBV3-1 (or the pseudogene TRBV3-2) and TRBJ2-5; the match to TRBD2 covers 10 bases. Looked up from germline, CDR1 is LGHDT and CDR2 is YNNKEL (reference sequence). This CDR3 is 16 amino acids long. Trimming took 4 bases from V and 5 from J; bases not matched to a gene: 10. The CDR3 bases are TGTGCCAGCAGCCCTCGACTAGCGGGCTCCCGGGAGACCCAGTACTTC. This encodes CASSPRLAGSRETQYF.

The rearrangement links TRBV7-2 to TRBJ2-5, with 8 positions matching TRBD1. Germline lookup yields CDR1 SGHTA and CDR2 FQGNSA. This CDR3 comprises 17 residues. J gave up 5 bases and V 1 base, and 12 bases lay outside the gene matches. CDR3 sequence reads: CASSLGGLGRGRETQYF. The CDR3 DNA reads TGTGCCAGCAGCTTAGGTGGTTTGGGCAGGGGGCGTGAGACCCAGTACTTC.

The chain uses TRBV5-1 and TRBJ2-1; D is unresolved. Germline assignment: CDR1 SGHRS and CDR2 YFSETQ. This CDR3 spans 14 amino acids. The V and J ends lost 0 bases and 5 bases respectively, with 9 bases between them. DNA of the CDR3: TGCGCCAGCAGCTTGGGCGCCCCGAACAATGAGCAGTTCTTC. It translates to CASSLGAPNNEQFF.

V usage is TRBV6-5 and J usage is TRBJ2-7, with D perhaps TRBD2 (6 bases). From germline, CDR1 is MNHEY and CDR2 SVGAGI. V dropped 2 bases and J dropped 6 bases, with 17 bases sitting between them. The CDR3 totals 15 residues. CDR3 region: CASSYPSGLGGEQYF. DNA of the CDR3: TGTGCCAGCAGTTACCCTTCGGGACTCGGTGGCGAGCAGTACTTC.

The chain employs TRBV10-3 and TRBJ2-2; TRBD1 matches at 7 bases. V trimming: 4 bases; J trimming: 0 bases; junction bases outside the gene matches: 2. CDR3 size: 15 residues. CDR1 ENHRY and CDR2 SYGVKD come from the germline V gene. CDR3 sequence (DNA): TGTGCCATCAGTGCCGACAGGGCGAACACCGGGGAGCTGTTTTTT. This translates into CAISADRANTGELFF.

CDR3: CASSTLQGAGSPLHF. As DNA, the CDR3 is TGTGCCAGCAGTACCTTACAGGGGGCAGGTTCACCCCTCCACTTT. This sequence joins TRBV6-5 and TRBJ1-6, with TRBD1 matching 9 bases. The length of the CDR3 is 15 residues. Looked up from germline, CDR1 is MNHEY and CDR2 is SVGAGI. With V trimmed by 5 bases and J by 9 bases, 8 bases remained unmatched.

The rearrangement uses TRBV2 and TRBJ2-4; 8 nucleotides agree with TRBD1. The CDR3 totals 14 residues. V lost 6 bases and J lost 10; bases outside the gene matches: 11. The germline V gene has CDR1 SNHLY and CDR2 FYNNEI. CDR3 residues: CASRVDRADFIQYF. The CDR3 DNA follows: TGTGCCAGCAGGGTGGACAGGGCGGACTTTATTCAGTACTTC.

V usage is TRBV5-4 and J usage is TRBJ1-1; the D is unclear. The V gene's germline CDR1 is SGHNT and CDR2 YYREEE (reference sequence). CDR3 length: 13 residues. V lost 2 bases, J lost 1 base, and 6 bases lay in between. The CDR3 spells CASSFIPNTEAFF. Here the CDR3 DNA reads TGTGCCAGCAGCTTTATTCCGAACACTGAAGCTTTCTTT.

This chain links TRBV7-3 with TRBJ2-1; 11 bases map to TRBD2. The CDR3 is made up of 16 amino acids. Losses at the gene ends were 4 bases for V and 3 bases for J; bases not matched to a gene: 5. Germline V CDR1 and CDR2: SGHTA, FQGTGA. DNA of the CDR3: TGTGCCAGCAGCTCCGTAGCGGGAGGGGGCTACAATGAGCAGTTCTTC. This codes for CASSSVAGGGYNEQFF.

The gene calls are TRBV10-3 and TRBJ2-7, with D maybe TRBD1 (5 bases). CDR3 size: 15 residues. V dropped 3 bases and J dropped 2 bases, with 14 bases sitting between them. The germline V gene has CDR1 ENHRY and CDR2 SYGVKD. The CDR3 sequence is CAISDPGKGAYEQYF. The CDR3 DNA is TGTGCCATCAGTGACCCAGGGAAAGGGGCCTACGAGCAGTACTTC.

The rearrangement links TRBV4-3 to TRBJ2-7; a possible D gene is TRBD2 (6 bases). The CDR3 sequence is 18 residues long. The V and J ends lost 3 bases and 0 bases respectively, with 21 bases between them. Germline CDR1 is LGHNA and CDR2 is YSLEER. The CDR3 nucleotides are TGCGCCAGCAGCCATAGGCTTACGGGAGATACTAGCTCCTACGAGCAGTACTTC. It translates to CASSHRLTGDTSSYEQYF.

This chain uses TRBV2 with TRBJ1-6, with TRBD1 as a possible D gene (6 bases). V was trimmed by 11 bases and J by 7 bases, leaving 15 bases between them. Germline CDR1 is SNHLY and CDR2 is FYNNEI. This CDR3 has 13 residues. CDR3 nucleotides: TGTGCCCGATCGGGGGGCCTCAATTCACCCCTCCACTTT. This gives the protein CARSGGLNSPLHF. Complete variable domain (other parts from reference TRBV2 and TRBJ1-6): EPEVTQTPSHQVTQMGQEVILRCVPISNHLYFYWYRQILGQKVEFLVSFYNNEISEKSEIFDDQFSVERPDGSNFTLKIRSTKLEDSAMYFCARSGGLNSPLHFGNGTRLTVT.

The rearrangement uses TRBV5-1 and TRBJ2-5; 7 nucleotides agree with TRBD1. The trim removed 4 bases at V and 4 bases at J, leaving 7 bases unmatched. The length of the CDR3 is 14 residues. Germline loops: CDR1 SGHRS, CDR2 YFSETQ. In nucleotides, the CDR3 is TGCGCCAGCAGCACCTGGGACAGTAGAGAGACCCAGTACTTC. Translating gives CASSTWDSRETQYF.

The chain is built from TRBV5-1 and TRBJ2-1, with 7 bases lining up with TRBD1. J was trimmed by 3 bases and V by 2 bases; bases with no gene match: 5. The CDR3 runs 15 residues. In germline, CDR1 is SGHRS, CDR2 YFSETQ. The CDR3 DNA sequence: TGCGCCAGCAGCTTTACGGCAGGGGGCTACAATGAGCAGTTCTTC. Protein product: CASSFTAGGYNEQFF.

The chain carries TRBV29-1 and TRBJ2-7, with a weak D call TRBD2 (5 bases). Germline V CDR1 and CDR2: SQVTM, ANQGSEA. V was pared by 0 bases and J by 6 bases, with 12 bases between. The CDR3 has 13 amino acids. CDR3 DNA sequence: TGCAGCGTTGAAGAAAGGAGGTCGGGCGAGCAGTACTTC. As protein: CSVEERRSGEQYF.

This chain links TRBV7-9 with TRBJ1-2; D perhaps matches TRBD1 (5 bases). This CDR3 is built from 14 residues. Trimming took 3 bases from V and 4 from J, leaving 12 bases between them. Germline V gene sequence: CDR1 SEHNR, CDR2 FQNEAQ (reference sequence). The CDR3 loop reads CASSLGGALYGYTF. CDR3 DNA sequence: TGTGCCAGCAGCTTGGGAGGGGCCCTCTATGGCTACACCTTC.

This sequence joins TRBV6-5 and TRBJ2-7, with D maybe TRBD1 (6 bases). Trimming took off 8 bases at V and 4 bases at J, with 18 bases between the two ends. This CDR3 comprises 14 residues. The germline CDR1 and CDR2 sequences are MNHEY and SVGAGI. CDR3 residues: CASGPDRIPYEQYF. CDR3 nucleotides: TGTGCCAGCGGGCCGGACAGAATACCGTACGAGCAGTACTTC.

The DNA for the CDR3 is TGTGCCTGGACCCCCAGGGGGGCAGCAGCCAAAAACATTCAGTACTTC. As protein: CAWTPRGAAAKNIQYF. The chain joins TRBV30 to TRBJ2-4; D is perhaps TRBD1 (7 bases). V shed 4 bases and J shed 0 bases, with 16 bases lying between them. The CDR3 runs 16 residues. CDR1 GTSNPN and CDR2 SVGIG come from the germline V gene (reference sequence).

This sequence joins TRBV7-2 and TRBJ2-4, with D perhaps TRBD1 (5 bases). The V gene lost 2 bases and the J gene lost 6 bases, with 11 bases spanning the gap. The CDR3 runs to 14 residues. The germline CDR1 and CDR2 sequences are SGHTA and FQGNSA. The CDR3 loop is CASSLMDTANIQYF. The DNA for the CDR3 is TGTGCCAGCAGCTTAATGGACACTGCAAACATTCAGTACTTC.